A single sample is the source of the 12 T cell receptor beta chains below, sequenced in a study of cytomegalovirus exposure and HLA in healthy donors. It was with 60 Vbeta and 13 Jbeta primers that the PCR ran. Assay used: immunoSEQ multiplex PCR; TCRdb lists only in-frame clones, some missing. The sample holds some 150,000 clones, approximately 80% seen once. Specimen: PBMCs. These receptor sequences come from a middle-aged woman in good health and CMV-seropositive.

This chain uses TRBV19 with TRBJ2-7; tentative D call: TRBD2 (6 bases). From germline, CDR1 is LNHDA and CDR2 SQIVND (reference sequence). V gave up 5 bases and J gave up 0 bases, with 14 bases separating them. CDR3 length equals 15 residues. CDR3: CASSRSSAFSYEQYF. In DNA form, the CDR3 reads TGTGCCAGTAGTCGCTCTAGCGCCTTCTCCTACGAGCAGTACTTC. The full variable domain, rest sourced from reference TRBV19 and TRBJ2-7, is DGGITQSPKYLFRKEGQNVTLSCEQNLNHDAMYWYRQDPGQGLRLIYYSQIVNDFQKGDIAEGYSVSREKKESFPLTVTSAQKNPTAFYLCASSRSSAFSYEQYFGPGTRLTVT.

V and J are TRBV7-3 and TRBJ1-5, with D perhaps matching TRBD1 (6 bases). Per germline, CDR1 SGHTA and CDR2 FQGTGA. This CDR3 has 15 amino acids. Trimming pared 5 bases from V and 4 bases from J, leaving 15 bases between. The CDR3 loop reads CASSGQGQHNQPQHF. The CDR3 DNA reads as TGTGCCAGCAGCGGCCAAGGACAGCATAATCAGCCCCAGCATTTT.

The chain is built from TRBV19 and TRBJ2-6; D is undetermined. The CDR3 totals 14 residues. The germline V gene encodes CDR1 LNHDA and CDR2 SQIVND (reference sequence). Trimming cost V 4 bases and J 0 bases, with 4 bases left between them. The CDR3 region is CASSSISGANVLTF. In nucleotides, the CDR3 is TGTGCCAGTAGTAGTATCTCTGGGGCCAACGTCCTGACTTTC.

In this sample, this clone turned up many times. In DNA, the CDR3 is TGTGCCAGCAGCCAGGACAGGGGAGGAGAGACCCAGTACTTC. As protein: CASSQDRGGETQYF. V gene TRBV6-6 combines with J gene TRBJ2-5; 9 nucleotides match TRBD1. The J segment lost 4 bases and the V segment lost 6 bases, leaving 6 bases of the junction unmatched. Germline CDR1 reads MNHNY; CDR2 reads SVGAGI (reference sequence). The CDR3 spans 14 residues.

The chain joins TRBV13 to TRBJ2-1; D is undetermined. The CDR3 spans 12 residues. Germline CDR1 reads PRHDT; CDR2 reads FYEKMQ (reference sequence). V lost 7 bases, J lost 2 bases, and 6 bases lay in between. The CDR3 spells CASISPYNEQFF. The CDR3 region has the DNA TGTGCCAGCATCAGTCCCTACAATGAGCAGTTCTTC.

The chain carries TRBV7-9 and TRBJ2-5; D may match TRBD1 or TRBD2 (6 bases each). Trimming shortened V by 4 bases and J by 5 bases, and 26 bases separated the two germline ends. The CDR3 runs 18 residues. Germline CDR1 and CDR2: SEHNR and FQNEAQ (reference sequence). The CDR3 sequence: CASSSAGLTTGGGETQYF. As DNA, the CDR3 is TGTGCCAGCAGCTCAGCGGGCCTAACGACAGGCGGTGGGGAGACCCAGTACTTC.

CDR3 sequence reads: CASSFGGNTGELFF. The CDR3 nucleotides are TGTGCCAGCAGTTTCGGCGGGAACACCGGGGAGCTGTTTTTT. The chain combines TRBV28 with TRBJ2-2, with D unresolved. CDR1 and CDR2 from the germline V gene are MDHEN and SYDVKM. The ends were cut back, 3 bases at V and 1 base at J, with 6 bases in the middle. The length of the CDR3 is 14 residues.

The chain employs TRBV7-3 and TRBJ2-5; a weak D match, TRBD2 (6 bases). This CDR3 spans 13 amino acids. Germline V gene sequence: CDR1 SGHTA, CDR2 FQGTGA. Between the trimmed V and J ends, which lost 5 bases and 5 bases, there was a span of 12 bases. CDR3 region: CASSAAGWETQYF. CDR3 in DNA: TGTGCCAGCAGCGCCGCGGGGTGGGAGACCCAGTACTTC.

J is TRBJ1-1 and V is TRBV12-5; possible D gene TRBD1, 6 bases. The CDR3 runs 15 residues. V was cut by 5 bases and J by 0 bases, with 13 bases left in between. The V gene's germline CDR1 is LGHNT and CDR2 FRNRAP. CDR3 bases: TGTGCTAGTGGTCCCAAACAGGGCATGAACACTGAAGCTTTCTTT. The encoded protein is CASGPKQGMNTEAFF.

This chain uses TRBV9 with TRBJ1-2; 7 positions match TRBD1. This CDR3 spans 13 amino acids. Germline trimming cut 3 bases from V and 5 bases from J; bases unmatched to any gene: 4. Germline V lookup: CDR1 SGDLS, CDR2 YYNGEE. CDR3 DNA sequence: TGTGCCAGCAGCGCCCGACAGGGATATGGCTACACCTTC. This translates into CASSARQGYGYTF.

V gene TRBV28 combines with J gene TRBJ2-5; 7 bases line up with TRBD1. The V segment lost 7 bases and the J segment 5 bases; nucleotides outside the gene matches: 7. The length of the CDR3 is 13 residues. From germline, CDR1 is MDHEN and CDR2 SYDVKM. CDR3 in amino acids: CASTTGVRETQYF. The CDR3 DNA reads TGTGCCAGCACAACAGGGGTGCGGGAGACCCAGTACTTC.

The rearrangement links TRBV2 to TRBJ2-7, with 9 bases identical to TRBD1. Losses at the gene ends were 6 bases for V and 3 bases for J; bases not matched to a gene: 6. Germline values: CDR1 SNHLY, CDR2 FYNNEI. The CDR3 loop spans 14 amino acids. The CDR3 DNA is TGTGCCAGCAGCGACGGACAGGGGAGCTACGAGCAGTACTTC. As protein: CASSDGQGSYEQYF.